Included here is one TCR beta chain sequence, with context. The record originates from a study of blood T cell repertoires in COVID-19. Study background: Samples representing acute and convalescent COVID-19 were sourced from the United States, Italy and Spain. Sample material is recorded as cDNA or gDNA derived from T cells, B-cell-depleted T cells, or PBMCs.

Method: immunoSEQ multiplex PCR; TCRdb's copy keeps in-frame clones and lacks some. The top ten clones hold 6.5% to 9.5% of a sample with 450,000 to 500,000 clones, more than 85% of them seen once. Participant-given clinical history determined each cohort assignment. Recovered status in Cohort 3 required two negative PCRs, clearance, or symptom resolution. Per the germline V gene, CDR1 is LGHDT and CDR2 is YNNKEL (reference sequence). The CDR3 runs 11 residues. The V end was cut by 0 bases, the J end by 11 bases, with 6 bases between. Sequencing was carried out using PBMCs or T cells enriched from blood (not recorded which). This chain links TRBV3-1 (or the pseudogene TRBV3-2) with TRBJ2-3, with D unresolved. The receptor was isolated from a woman aged 60-75 years who had recovered from COVID-19. The CDR3 protein is CASSQERRQYF. CDR3 DNA: TGTGCCAGCAGCCAAGAGAGGAGGCAGTATTTT.